The 20 T cell receptor beta chains reported below all come from one sample, sequenced in a study of metastatic and nonmetastatic thyroid tumors. Among the patients, none had received any treatment before thyroid surgery. With MiXCR, TCRdb called clones anew from the PCR reads. The sample holds approximately 82,000 clones, around 13% seen once. Sequenced input: tumor tissue. The receptors originated from a female donor with papillary thyroid cancer or a benign thyroid nodule (not recorded which). Some clones in this sample may be carry-over from other donors' samples.

This clone has more than one count but fewer than ten. A single base separates this from a much larger clone, so it may be a read error. V and J are TRBV7-9 and TRBJ2-5; no firm D call. The ends were cut back, 10 bases at V and 5 bases at J, with 14 bases in the middle. This CDR3 is built from 12 residues. CDR1 and CDR2 from the germline V gene are SEHNR and FQNEAQ (reference sequence). The CDR3 protein is CAIGFKGETQYF. Here the CDR3 DNA reads TGTGCCATCGGGTTCAAGGGTGAGACCCAGTACTTC.

The rearrangement joins TRBV11-2 to TRBJ1-1, with D unclear. The V gene's germline CDR1 is SGHAT and CDR2 FQNNGV. Trimming took off 2 bases at V and 1 base at J, with 5 bases between the two ends. CDR3 length: 13 amino acids. CDR3 amino acids: CASSLKRNTEAFF. CDR3 bases: TGTGCCAGCAGCTTAAAGCGGAACACTGAAGCTTTCTTT.

Notes on this clone: One junction end does not reproduce the germline sequence, and a read error may be involved. The chain combines TRBV27 with TRBJ2-5, with D unresolved. The CDR3 extends over 13 amino acids. Germline lookup yields CDR1 MNHEY and CDR2 SMNVEV (reference sequence). CDR3 in amino acids: CASSFIHRETQCF. The CDR3 coding sequence is TGTGCCAGCAGTTTCATACATCGAGAGACCCAGTGCTTC.

This clone was recorded at least ten times. J is TRBJ2-1 and V is TRBV7-9; 8 nucleotides line up with TRBD2. The germline V gene encodes CDR1 SEHNR and CDR2 FQNEAQ (reference sequence). This CDR3 is built from 17 residues. With V trimmed by 0 bases and J by 8 bases, 12 bases remained unmatched. The chain's CDR3 is CASSLAPPGRAFDEQFF. CDR3 sequence (DNA): TGTGCCAGCAGCTTAGCGCCTCCCGGGAGGGCCTTTGATGAGCAGTTCTTC.

Many counts were recorded for this clone. This chain connects TRBV19 to TRBJ2-3; D is undetermined. Trimming cost V 4 bases and J 2 bases, with 10 bases left between them. Germline loops: CDR1 LNHDA, CDR2 SQIVND (reference sequence). The CDR3 contains 14 residues. The CDR3 here is CASSTIISTDTQYF. The CDR3 DNA sequence: TGTGCCAGTAGTACCATCATCTCCACAGATACGCAGTATTTT.

This clone was counted ten times or more. The sample carries other DNA sequences with the same CDR3. The chain recombines TRBV9 with TRBJ1-1; D ambiguous. The germline V and J ends were trimmed by 0 bases and 1 base, with 7 bases remaining between them. The germline V gene has CDR1 SGDLS and CDR2 YYNGEE. The length of the CDR3 is 14 residues. The CDR3 DNA is TGTGCCAGCAGCGTAGATGCCCGGAACACTGAAGCTTTCTTT. Protein: CASSVDARNTEAFF.

Note on this clone: This may stem from a read error, because a much larger clone lies one nucleotide away. The J gene is TRBJ2-1, the V gene TRBV20-1; 7 bases align to TRBD1. The CDR3 loop spans 13 amino acids. Germline CDR1 DFQATT, CDR2 SNEGSKA (reference sequence). V was pared by 5 bases and J by 6 bases, with 7 bases of the junction left unmatched. CDR3 protein: CSADRDLFNEQFF. The CDR3, as DNA: TGCAGTGCTGACAGGGATTTGTTCAATGAGCAGTTCTTC.

This clone was seen ten or more times. J is TRBJ2-1 and V is TRBV5-1; 12 bases are shared with TRBD1. Germline V gives CDR1 SGHRS, CDR2 YFSETQ. This CDR3 spans 17 amino acids. V was pared by 4 bases and J by 6 bases, with 11 bases of the junction left unmatched. CDR3 loop: CASSEGQGAGRSNEQFF. The CDR3 DNA follows: TGCGCCAGCAGCGAGGGACAGGGGGCCGGGAGAAGCAATGAGCAGTTCTTC.

This clone was counted between two and nine times. The chain combines TRBV5-4 with TRBJ1-2; D might be TRBD1 (6 bases). This CDR3 comprises 16 residues. Between the trimmed V and J ends, which lost 0 bases and 1 base, there was a span of 13 bases. Germline V gives CDR1 SGHNT, CDR2 YYREEE (reference sequence). CDR3 sequence: CASSLGGARFNYGYTF. CDR3 coding DNA: TGTGCCAGCAGCTTGGGGGGGGCGCGCTTTAACTATGGCTACACCTTC. Supplemented by reference TRBV5-4 and TRBJ1-2, the full variable domain reads ETGVTQSPTHLIKTRGQQVTLRCSSQSGHNTVSWYQQALGQGPQFIFQYYREEENGRGNFPPRFSGLQFPNYSSELNVNALELDDSALYLCASSLGGARFNYGYTFGSGTRLTVV.

The table lists this clone with a few counts. The junction and the germline gene differ at one end; a read error may be behind it. Other DNA sequences in the same sample also yield this CDR3. The gene calls are TRBV6-1 and TRBJ2-5; 7 bases are a match to TRBD2. Germline assignment: CDR1 MNHNS and CDR2 SASEGT. The CDR3 length is 14 residues. The CDR3 DNA sequence: TGTGCCAGCCAAACCGGGAGGTTGGGAGAGACCCAGTACTTT. It translates to CASQTGRLGETQYF.

There are many counts of this clone. Other DNA sequences in this specimen translate into the identical CDR3. This rearrangement joins TRBV19 to TRBJ1-1, with D perhaps matching TRBD1 (5 bases). CDR3 length equals 13 residues. V was shortened by 6 bases and J by 8 bases, with 16 bases between the two germline ends. Germline loops: CDR1 LNHDA, CDR2 SQIVND (reference sequence). The CDR3 here is CASSLTVATEAFF. Here the CDR3 DNA reads TGTGCCAGTAGCCTGACAGTTGCTACCGAAGCTTTCTTT.

This clone occurred many times. The CDR3 sequence: CAWESGANYGYTF. CDR3 nucleotides: TGTGCCTGGGAAAGCGGGGCCAATTATGGCTACACCTTC. V usage is TRBV30 and J usage is TRBJ1-2; weak D call: TRBD1 (5 bases). The V gene lost 5 bases and the J gene lost 5 bases, with 15 bases spanning the gap. Germline V gene sequence: CDR1 GTSNPN, CDR2 SVGIG (reference sequence). The CDR3 consists of 13 residues. The entire variable domain, with the rest obtained from reference TRBV30 and TRBJ1-2, is as follows: SQTIHQWPATLVQPVGSPLSLECTVEGTSNPNLYWYRQAAGRGLQLLFYSVGIGQISSEVPQNLSASRPQDRQFILSSKKLLLSDSGFYLCAWESGANYGYTFGSGTRLTVV.

This clone was found a few times. With a much larger clone just one base away, this may be a read error. The chain couples TRBV15 to TRBJ2-5; weak D call: TRBD1 (7 bases). The germline V gene has CDR1 LNHNV and CDR2 YYDKDF (reference sequence). This CDR3 spans 14 amino acids. CDR3 bases: TGTGCCACCAGGATACAGGGGCGGGGAGAGAACCAGTACTTC. The encoded protein is CATRIQGRGENQYF.

Many counts were recorded for this clone. Here the CDR3 DNA reads TGTGCCAGCAGCTTGACAACCGGGACCACTTACGAGCAGTACTTC. Protein sequence: CASSLTTGTTYEQYF. The J gene is TRBJ2-7, the V gene TRBV5-6, with D perhaps TRBD1 or TRBD2 (5 bases each). The germline CDR1 and CDR2 sequences are SGHDT and YYEEEE. The CDR3 is 15 residues long. Trimming took off 1 base at V and 4 bases at J, with 15 bases between the two ends.

This clone has at least ten counts. The chain carries TRBV5-6 and TRBJ1-2, with 12 bases fitting TRBD1. The germline V gene encodes CDR1 SGHDT and CDR2 YYEEEE. This CDR3 spans 15 amino acids. The ends lost 4 bases at V and 8 bases at J; junction bases unmatched: 9. The CDR3 DNA reads as TGTGCCAGCAGCGGGGACAGGGGGCGCCGGGGAGGCTACACCTTC. It translates to CASSGDRGRRGGYTF.

This clone was observed a few times. The junction differs from germline at one of its ends, possibly a read error. This chain joins TRBV19 and TRBJ2-2; no clear D gene. The CDR3 extends over 13 amino acids. CDR1 LNHDA and CDR2 SQIVND come from the germline V gene (reference sequence). CDR3 coding DNA: TGTGCCAGTATTATAGGACCACCCGTGGAGCTGTTTTTT. As protein: CASIIGPPVELFF. Supplemented by reference TRBV19 and TRBJ2-2, the full variable domain reads DGGITQSPKYLFRKEGQNVTLSCEQNLNHDAMYWYRQDPGQGLRLIYYSQIVNDFQKGDIAEGYSVSREKKESFPLTVTSAQKNPTAFYLCASIIGPPVELFFGEGSRLTVL.

The sample holds many counts of this clone. The genes are TRBV20-1 and TRBJ1-6; TRBD1 matches at 8 bases. The J segment lost 7 bases and the V segment lost 5 bases, leaving 4 bases of the junction unmatched. Germline assignment: CDR1 DFQATT and CDR2 SNEGSKA (reference sequence). This CDR3 spans 13 amino acids. CDR3 sequence reads: CSAGQGPNSPLHF. The CDR3 region has the DNA TGCAGTGCTGGACAGGGCCCCAATTCACCCCTCCACTTT.

As for this clone: This may be a read error, as it is one base from a much larger clone. The chain is built from TRBV6-6 and TRBJ2-7, with 12 bases identical to TRBD1. The CDR3 is made up of 15 amino acids. CDR1 and CDR2 (germline): MNHNY, SVGAGI (reference sequence). CDR3 sequence reads: CASSYRGTGGYERYF. In nucleotides, the CDR3 is TGTGCCAGCAGTTATCGGGGGACAGGGGGCTACGAGCGGTACTTC.

Ten or more counts support this clone. This rearrangement joins TRBV11-2 to TRBJ2-7; D remains unclear. The CDR3 runs 11 residues. Germline CDR1 is SGHAT and CDR2 is FQNNGV. The V and J ends lost 3 bases and 6 bases respectively, with 6 bases between them. The CDR3 is CASSLNAEQYF. The CDR3 region has the DNA TGTGCCAGCAGCTTGAATGCCGAGCAGTACTTC.

At least ten counts were recorded for this clone. This chain uses TRBV11-2 with TRBJ2-7; the match to TRBD1 covers 11 bases. Trimming at V came to 6 bases and at J to 6 bases, leaving 7 bases not matched to a gene. This CDR3 region has 14 residues. Looked up from germline, CDR1 is SGHAT and CDR2 is FQNNGV. The CDR3 reads CASRPGTGGIEQYF. Here the CDR3 DNA reads TGTGCCAGCAGGCCCGGGACAGGGGGAATCGAGCAGTACTTC.